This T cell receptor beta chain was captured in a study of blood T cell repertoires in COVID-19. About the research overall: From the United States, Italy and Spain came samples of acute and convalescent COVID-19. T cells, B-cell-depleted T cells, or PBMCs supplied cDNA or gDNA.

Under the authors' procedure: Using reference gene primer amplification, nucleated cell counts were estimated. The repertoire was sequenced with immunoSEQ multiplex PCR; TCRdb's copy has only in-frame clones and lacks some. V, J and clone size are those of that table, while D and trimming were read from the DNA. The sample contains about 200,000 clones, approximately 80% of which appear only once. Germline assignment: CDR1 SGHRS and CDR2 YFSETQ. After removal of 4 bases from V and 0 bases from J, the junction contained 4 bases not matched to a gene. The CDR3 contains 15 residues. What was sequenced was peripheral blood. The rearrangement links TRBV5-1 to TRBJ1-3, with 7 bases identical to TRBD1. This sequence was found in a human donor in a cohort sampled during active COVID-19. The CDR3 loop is CASSQGQSSGNTIYF. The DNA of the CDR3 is TGCGCCAGCAGCCAGGGACAGAGCTCTGGAAACACCATATATTTT.